This T cell receptor beta chain stems from a study of regulatory T cells in long-lasting Graves disease. This clonotype has a count of ten or more. No antigen is known for it. CDR3-region Arm-PCR and iRepertoire HTBI primers produced the TCR beta libraries. One entry per CDR3 protein, called by TCRdb with MiXCR from the multiplex PCR reads. The table has 400,000 to 500,000 distinct CDR3 sequences, 14% to 15% seen once; the top ten hold roughly a sixth. Whole-study findings and limits: When disease was persistent, TRBV28, TRBJ1-2 and TRBJ2-5 were the favored segments.

CDR3 size: 15 residues. V trimming: 6 bases; J trimming: 2 bases; junction bases outside the gene matches: 7. Per germline, CDR1 MNHEY and CDR2 SVGEGT. As for time point: newly diagnosed GD, antithyroid drugs for less than 3 months. Extracted PBMC RNA gave rise to the TCR library. These sequences were also reported in another study, on T cells in Graves' hyperthyroidism and ophthalmopathy. From that second work: HTBI primers drove first-round RT-PCR of the TCR CDR3.

This clonotype was obtained from a woman in her 30s with Graves disease. This chain links TRBV6-2 or TRBV6-3 with TRBJ2-1, with TRBD2 matching over 7 bases. This specimen was peripheral blood mononuclear cells (PBMCs), taken at new diagnosis, from a patient treated with antithyroid drugs. Here the CDR3 DNA reads TGTGCCAGCAGGATAGCGGGTCGTCCCTACAATGAGCAGTTCTTC. It translates to CASRIAGRPYNEQFF.